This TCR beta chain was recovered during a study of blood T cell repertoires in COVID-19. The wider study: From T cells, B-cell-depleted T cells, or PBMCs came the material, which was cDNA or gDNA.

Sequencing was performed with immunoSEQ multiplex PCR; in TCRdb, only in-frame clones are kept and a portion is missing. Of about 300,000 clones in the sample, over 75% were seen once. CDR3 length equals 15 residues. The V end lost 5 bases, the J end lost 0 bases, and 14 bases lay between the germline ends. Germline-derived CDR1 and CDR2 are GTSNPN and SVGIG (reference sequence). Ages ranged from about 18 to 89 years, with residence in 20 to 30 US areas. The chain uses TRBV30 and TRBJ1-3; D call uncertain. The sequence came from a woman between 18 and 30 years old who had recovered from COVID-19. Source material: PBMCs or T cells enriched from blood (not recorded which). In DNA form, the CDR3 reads TGTGCCTGGGGGGTTGGGAGCAGCTCTGGAAACACCATATATTTT. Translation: CAWGVGSSSGNTIYF.